A selection of T cell receptor beta chains follows, all from one sample in a study of beta chain features in type 1 diabetes. Measured with immunoSEQ multiplex PCR; TCRdb has only the in-frame clones, and not every one. The table lists fewer than 250,000 clones, around 65% of them singletons, with roughly 0.048% in the top ten. The sequencing sample was made of naive CD4+ T cells from blood. Source of these receptors: a man younger than 40 in good health. Both conserved end residues are part of each CDR3. D genes are given only for firm matches. Rows give clone size only sometimes, using once, few, many, or a class for an expanded clone.

clone size,J gene,D gene,V gene,CDR3 DNA,CDR3 protein
.,TRBJ2-5,TRBD1,TRBV7-7,TGTGCCAGCAGCGTGGGACAGGGAGAGACCCAGTACTTC,CASSVGQGETQYF
.,TRBJ1-1,TRBD1,TRBV30,TGTGCCTGGGCGAGGGACAGGGACACTGAAGCTTTCTTT,CAWARDRDTEAFF
.,TRBJ2-5,.,TRBV7-2,TGTGCCAGCAGCTCCACAGGTCAAGAGACCCAGTACTTC,CASSSTGQETQYF
.,TRBJ2-7,TRBD1,TRBV29-1,TGCAGCGCCTCCGGGACAGACTCCTACGAGCAGTACTTC,CSASGTDSYEQYF
.,TRBJ2-1,.,TRBV29-1,TGCAGCTTCACCTACAATGAGCAGTTCTTC,CSFTYNEQFF
.,TRBJ2-4,.,TRBV19,TGTGCCAGTAGTCCGGCGGGTACCAAAAACATTCAGTACTTC,CASSPAGTKNIQYF
.,TRBJ2-3,TRBD1,TRBV7-9,TGTGCCAGCAGCTCTCGGACAGGTTTTGGAACAGATACGCAGTATTTT,CASSSRTGFGTDTQYF
.,TRBJ2-7,.,TRBV6-5,TGTGCCAGCAGTCGACTAGGCTACGAGCAGTACTTC,CASSRLGYEQYF
.,TRBJ1-2,.,TRBV29-1,TGCAGCGTTCAGCCATATGGTGGCTACACCTTC,CSVQPYGGYTF
once,TRBJ1-2,.,TRBV29-1,TGCAGCGTGGGGGCCTTGGGGGGCTACACCTTC,CSVGALGGYTF
.,TRBJ2-7,.,TRBV29-1,TGCAGCGTTAGGGGGAGTAGGAGCTCCTACGAGCAGTACTTC,CSVRGSRSSYEQYF
few,TRBJ1-2,TRBD1,TRBV30,TGTGCCTGGAGCAGGACAGGGGGAGGCTATGGCTACACCTTC,CAWSRTGGGYGYTF
.,TRBJ2-7,.,TRBV7-9,TGTGCCAGCAGCTACCGTGGGACGGCCGCTTCCTACGAGCAGTACTTC,CASSYRGTAASYEQYF